What follows describes a single TCR beta chain. This sample stems from a study of blood T cell repertoires in COVID-19. Study details: Whether acute or convalescent, the COVID-19 samples came from the United States, Italy and Spain. Sources were T cells, B-cell-depleted T cells, or PBMCs; the material itself was cDNA or gDNA.

In the original processing: Scientists estimated how many nucleated cells there were by amplifying reference gene primers. Libraries were prepared by immunoSEQ multiplex PCR; TCRdb keeps only in-frame clonotypes and omits some of them. The D gene and trimming were derived from the DNA, and the V and J assignments and clone size from that table. The table has 72,000 or so clones, approximately 85% seen once; the top ten hold approximately 35%. CDR1 is KGHSH and CDR2 is LQKENI in the germline V gene. The V and J ends lost 3 bases and 3 bases respectively, with 18 bases between them. CDR3 length: 17 amino acids.

The gene calls are TRBV18 and TRBJ1-3, with a possible D match to TRBD1 (5 bases). Specimen: peripheral blood. This receptor was taken from an elderly woman with active or convalescent COVID-19. The CDR3 sequence: CASSPFRGDLGGNTIYF. The CDR3 coding sequence is TGTGCCAGCTCACCCTTTCGGGGGGACCTAGGTGGAAACACCATATATTTT.